What follows are 5 T cell receptor beta chains derived from one specimen sequenced in a study of blood T cell repertoires in COVID-19. Measured with immunoSEQ multiplex PCR; TCRdb has only the in-frame clones, and not every one. The top ten clones hold roughly a sixth of a sample with about 200,000 clones, about 88% of them seen once. The sequenced sample consisted of peripheral blood. The receptor set was obtained from a man aged 50-60 years with COVID-19, enrolled during active disease.

V and J are TRBV7-8 and TRBJ2-3, with 10 bases aligning to TRBD2. The CDR3 covers 15 residues. CDR1 is SGHVS, CDR2 FQNEAQ, per germline. Trimming at V came to 3 bases and at J to 1 base, leaving 1 base not matched to a gene. CDR3 sequence (DNA): TGTGCCAGCAGCTTCGGGACTAGCGGCACAGATACGCAGTATTTT. Amino acid sequence: CASSFGTSGTDTQYF.

The chain couples TRBV6-2 or TRBV6-3 to TRBJ2-2, with 8 bases aligning to TRBD1. The germline V gene has CDR1 MNHEY and CDR2 SVGEGT. V trimming: 5 bases; J trimming: 3 bases; junction bases outside the gene matches: 8. CDR3 size: 16 residues. CDR3 in amino acids: CASSDTGGIDTGELFF. Here the CDR3 DNA reads TGTGCCAGCAGTGATACAGGGGGGATTGACACCGGGGAGCTGTTTTTT.

The chain uses TRBV6-6 and TRBJ2-2; 8 nucleotides agree with TRBD2. J was trimmed by 1 base and V by 6 bases; bases with no gene match: 1. The length of the CDR3 is 14 residues. CDR1 and CDR2 (germline): MNHNY, SVGAGI (reference sequence). The CDR3 spells CASRSGGNTGELFF. CDR3 sequence (DNA): TGTGCCAGCAGGAGCGGGGGGAACACCGGGGAGCTGTTTTTT.

The chain combines TRBV7-9 with TRBJ1-1, with TRBD1 identical over 8 bases. This CDR3 region has 13 residues. Germline V gene sequence: CDR1 SEHNR, CDR2 FQNEAQ (reference sequence). V gave up 6 bases and J gave up 6 bases; unmatched junction bases: 6. The CDR3 DNA reads as TGTGCCAGCAGTTACGACAGGGGTGCTGAAGCTTTCTTT. Amino acids: CASSYDRGAEAFF.

The rearrangement uses TRBV19 and TRBJ1-4; tentative D call: TRBD1 (6 bases). This CDR3 has 14 amino acids. V was cut by 4 bases and J by 6 bases, with 12 bases left in between. Germline CDR1 reads LNHDA; CDR2 reads SQIVND (reference sequence). The CDR3 spells CASSTNREYEKLFF. CDR3 DNA: TGTGCCAGTAGTACCAACAGGGAATATGAAAAACTGTTTTTT.